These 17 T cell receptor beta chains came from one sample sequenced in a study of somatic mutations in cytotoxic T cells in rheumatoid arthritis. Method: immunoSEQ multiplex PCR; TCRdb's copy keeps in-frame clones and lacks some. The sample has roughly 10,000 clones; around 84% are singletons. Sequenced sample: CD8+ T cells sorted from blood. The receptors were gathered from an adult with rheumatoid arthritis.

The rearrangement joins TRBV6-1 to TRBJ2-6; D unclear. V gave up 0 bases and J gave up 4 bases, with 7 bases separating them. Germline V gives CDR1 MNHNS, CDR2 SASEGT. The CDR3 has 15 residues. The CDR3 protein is CASSEAPAGANVLTF. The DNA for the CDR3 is TGTGCCAGCAGTGAAGCTCCGGCAGGGGCCAACGTCCTGACTTTC.

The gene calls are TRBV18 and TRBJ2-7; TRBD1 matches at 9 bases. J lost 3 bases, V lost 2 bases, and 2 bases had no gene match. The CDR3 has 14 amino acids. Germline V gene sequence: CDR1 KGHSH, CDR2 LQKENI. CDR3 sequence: CASSPTGGGYEQYF. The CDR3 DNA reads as TGTGCCAGCTCACCAACAGGGGGCGGCTACGAGCAGTACTTC.

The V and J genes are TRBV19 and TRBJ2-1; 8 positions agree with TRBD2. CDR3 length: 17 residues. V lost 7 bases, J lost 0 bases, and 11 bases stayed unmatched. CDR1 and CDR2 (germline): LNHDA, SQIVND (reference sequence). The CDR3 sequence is CASNTRGGLPSYNEQFF. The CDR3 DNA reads TGTGCCAGTAACACGCGCGGGGGGCTTCCCTCCTACAATGAGCAGTTCTTC.

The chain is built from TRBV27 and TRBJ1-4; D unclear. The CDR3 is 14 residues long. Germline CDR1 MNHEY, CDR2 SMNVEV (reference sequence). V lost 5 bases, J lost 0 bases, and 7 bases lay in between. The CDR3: CASSIRSTNEKLFF. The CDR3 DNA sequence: TGTGCCAGCAGTATCAGATCAACTAATGAAAAACTGTTTTTT.

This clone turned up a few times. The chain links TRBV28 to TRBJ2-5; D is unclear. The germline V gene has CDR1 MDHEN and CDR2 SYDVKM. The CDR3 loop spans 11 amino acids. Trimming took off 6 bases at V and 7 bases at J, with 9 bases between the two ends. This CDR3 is CASSATGTQYF. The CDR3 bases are TGTGCCAGCAGCGCCACGGGGACCCAGTACTTC.

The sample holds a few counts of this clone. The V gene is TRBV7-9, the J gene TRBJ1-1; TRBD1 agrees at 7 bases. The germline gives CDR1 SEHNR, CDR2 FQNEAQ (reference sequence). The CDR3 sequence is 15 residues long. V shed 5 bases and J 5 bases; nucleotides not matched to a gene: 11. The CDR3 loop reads CASSPSTGIRTEAFF. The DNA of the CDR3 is TGTGCCAGCAGCCCATCGACAGGGATAAGGACTGAAGCTTTCTTT.

CDR3 protein: CASSQDRSAGGYGYTF. CDR3 sequence (DNA): TGCGCCAGCAGCCAAGATAGGTCAGCCGGGGGCTATGGCTACACCTTC. The rearrangement joins TRBV4-3 to TRBJ1-2, with D possibly being TRBD1 (5 bases). Germline V gives CDR1 LGHNA, CDR2 YSLEER. The CDR3 extends over 16 amino acids. V lost 0 bases to trimming and J lost 4 bases, with 15 bases between them.

The CDR3 protein is CASSLDGGRTYNEQFF. The CDR3, as DNA: TGTGCCAGCAGCTTAGACGGGGGGCGCACATACAATGAGCAGTTCTTC. This rearrangement joins TRBV7-9 to TRBJ2-1, with a tentative D call TRBD2 (7 bases). Germline V lookup: CDR1 SEHNR, CDR2 FQNEAQ (reference sequence). With 1 base removed from V and 4 bases from J, the gap between germline ends came to 14 bases. CDR3 length: 16 residues.

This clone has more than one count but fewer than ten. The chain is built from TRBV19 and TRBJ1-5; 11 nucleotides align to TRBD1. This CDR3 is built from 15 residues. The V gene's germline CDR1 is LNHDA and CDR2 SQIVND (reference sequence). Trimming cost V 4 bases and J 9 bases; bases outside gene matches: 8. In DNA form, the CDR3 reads TGTGCCAGTAGTAGCATGCGGACAGGGGGCTCGCCCCAGCATTTT. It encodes CASSSMRTGGSPQHF.

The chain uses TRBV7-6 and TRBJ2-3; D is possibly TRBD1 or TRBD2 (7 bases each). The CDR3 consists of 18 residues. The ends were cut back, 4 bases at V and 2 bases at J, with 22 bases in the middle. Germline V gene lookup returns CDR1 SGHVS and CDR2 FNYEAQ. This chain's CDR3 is CASSSGGVGGGPTDTQYF. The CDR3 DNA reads TGTGCCAGCAGCTCAGGGGGAGTTGGCGGGGGCCCCACAGATACGCAGTATTTT.

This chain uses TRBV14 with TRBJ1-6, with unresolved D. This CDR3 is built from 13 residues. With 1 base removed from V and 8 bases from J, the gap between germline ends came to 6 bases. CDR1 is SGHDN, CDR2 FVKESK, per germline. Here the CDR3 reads CASSQGPHSPLHF. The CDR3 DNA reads TGTGCCAGCAGCCAAGGCCCCCATTCACCCCTCCACTTT.

As DNA, the CDR3 is TGCGCCAGCAGCACCCGACAGGTTTGGGAGACCCAGTACTTC. Translated: CASSTRQVWETQYF. The J gene is TRBJ2-5, the V gene TRBV5-1; D is perhaps TRBD1 (6 bases). The CDR3 is made up of 14 amino acids. V dropped 4 bases and J dropped 5 bases, with 15 bases sitting between them. CDR1 SGHRS and CDR2 YFSETQ come from the germline V gene.

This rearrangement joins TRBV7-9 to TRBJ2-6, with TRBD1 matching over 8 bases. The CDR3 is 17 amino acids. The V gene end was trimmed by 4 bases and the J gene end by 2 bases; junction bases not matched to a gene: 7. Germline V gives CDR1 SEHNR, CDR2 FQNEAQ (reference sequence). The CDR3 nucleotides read TGTGCCAGCAGCTGGTCAGGGGGCTCCCCTGGGGCCAACGTCCTGACTTTC. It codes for CASSWSGGSPGANVLTF.

The CDR3: CASSIGGTAVGHTEAFF. The CDR3 DNA reads as TGTGCCAGTAGTATAGGGGGGACAGCCGTGGGTCACACTGAAGCTTTCTTT. The chain links TRBV19 to TRBJ1-1; 7 bases are a match to TRBD1. Germline assignment: CDR1 LNHDA and CDR2 SQIVND (reference sequence). The CDR3 extends over 17 amino acids. J was trimmed by 3 bases and V by 1 base; bases with no gene match: 11.

CDR3 coding DNA: TGTGCCAGCAGCGTTGGTGGGGGCTCCTATGGCTACACCTTC. Encoded protein: CASSVGGGSYGYTF. The chain is built from TRBV9 and TRBJ1-2; TRBD1 might be the D (6 bases). V dropped 2 bases and J dropped 4 bases, with 12 bases sitting between them. This CDR3 region has 14 residues. In germline, CDR1 is SGDLS, CDR2 YYNGEE.

The CDR3 protein is CASSIDGRVEAFF. CDR3 DNA sequence: TGTGCCAGTAGTATAGACGGCAGGGTAGAAGCTTTCTTT. The chain recombines TRBV19 with TRBJ1-1, with D tentatively TRBD1 (5 bases). Germline-derived CDR1 and CDR2 are LNHDA and SQIVND (reference sequence). CDR3 length: 13 residues. The V end was cut by 0 bases, the J end by 8 bases, with 10 bases between.

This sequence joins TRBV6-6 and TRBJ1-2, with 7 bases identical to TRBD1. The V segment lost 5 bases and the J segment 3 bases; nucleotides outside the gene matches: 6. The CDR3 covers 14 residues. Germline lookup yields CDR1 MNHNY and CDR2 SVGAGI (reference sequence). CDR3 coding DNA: TGTGCCAGCAGTCCCGGACAGGCCTACTATGGCTACACCTTC. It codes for CASSPGQAYYGYTF.